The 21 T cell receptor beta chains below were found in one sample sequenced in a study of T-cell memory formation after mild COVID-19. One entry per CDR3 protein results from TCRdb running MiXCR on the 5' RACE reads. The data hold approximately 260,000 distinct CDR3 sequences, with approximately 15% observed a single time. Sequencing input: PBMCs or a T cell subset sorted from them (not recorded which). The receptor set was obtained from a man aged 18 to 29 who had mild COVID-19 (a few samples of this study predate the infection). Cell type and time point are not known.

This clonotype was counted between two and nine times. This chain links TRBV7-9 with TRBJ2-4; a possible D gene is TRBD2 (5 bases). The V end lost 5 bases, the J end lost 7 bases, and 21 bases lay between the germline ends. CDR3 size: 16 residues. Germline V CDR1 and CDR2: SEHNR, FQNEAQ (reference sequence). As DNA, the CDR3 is TGTGCCAGCAGCCCGGGCCTGGCGGGTTTGGGGAACATTCAGTACTTC. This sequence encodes CASSPGLAGLGNIQYF.

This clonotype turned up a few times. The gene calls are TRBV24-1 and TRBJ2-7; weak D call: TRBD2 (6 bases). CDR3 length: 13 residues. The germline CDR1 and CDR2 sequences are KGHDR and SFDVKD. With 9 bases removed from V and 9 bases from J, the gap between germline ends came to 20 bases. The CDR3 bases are TGTGCCACCGCTCAATGTCGGAGGGCAGGGCAGTACGTC. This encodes CATAQCRRAGQYV.

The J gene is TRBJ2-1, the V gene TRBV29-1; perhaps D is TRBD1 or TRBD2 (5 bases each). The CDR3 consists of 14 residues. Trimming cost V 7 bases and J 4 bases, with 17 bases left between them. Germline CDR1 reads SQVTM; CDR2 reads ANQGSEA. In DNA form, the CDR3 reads TGCAGCGGTAACCGGGACCACCAGTACAATGAGCAGTTCTTC. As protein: CSGNRDHQYNEQFF.

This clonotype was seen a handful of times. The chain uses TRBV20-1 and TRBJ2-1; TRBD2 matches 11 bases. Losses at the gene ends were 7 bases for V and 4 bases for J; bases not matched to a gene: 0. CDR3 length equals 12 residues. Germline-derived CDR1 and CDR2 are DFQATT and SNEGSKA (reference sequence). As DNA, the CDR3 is TGCAGTGTAGCGGGGGGGTACAATGAGCAGTTCTTC. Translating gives CSVAGGYNEQFF.

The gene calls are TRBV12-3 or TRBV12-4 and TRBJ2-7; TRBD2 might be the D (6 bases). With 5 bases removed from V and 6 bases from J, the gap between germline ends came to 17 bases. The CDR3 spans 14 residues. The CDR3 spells CASSDRDSTAEQYF. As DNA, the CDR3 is TGTGCCAGCAGTGACCGGGACTCGACAGCCGAGCAGTACTTC.

CDR3 DNA sequence: TGTGCCAGCACCAACGACCGGGACAGACTCACAGATACGCAGTATTTT. This encodes CASTNDRDRLTDTQYF. J is TRBJ2-3 and V is TRBV6-5; 7 nucleotides line up with TRBD1. CDR3 length: 16 amino acids. J lost 2 bases, V lost 7 bases, and 12 bases had no gene match. Looked up from germline, CDR1 is MNHEY and CDR2 is SVGAGI.

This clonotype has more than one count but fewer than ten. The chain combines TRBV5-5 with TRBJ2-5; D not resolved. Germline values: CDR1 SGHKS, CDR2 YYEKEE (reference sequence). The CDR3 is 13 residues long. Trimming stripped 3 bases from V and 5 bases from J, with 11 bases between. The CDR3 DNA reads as TGTGCCAGCAGCTCTGTGGTTCGGGAGACCCAGTACTTC. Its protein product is CASSSVVRETQYF.

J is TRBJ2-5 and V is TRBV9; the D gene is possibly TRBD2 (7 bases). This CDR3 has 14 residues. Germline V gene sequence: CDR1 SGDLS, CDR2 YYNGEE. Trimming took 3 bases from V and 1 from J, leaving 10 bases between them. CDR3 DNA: TGTGCCAGCAGCGGCGGGGGCTCCCAAGAGACCCAGTACTTC. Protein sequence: CASSGGGSQETQYF.

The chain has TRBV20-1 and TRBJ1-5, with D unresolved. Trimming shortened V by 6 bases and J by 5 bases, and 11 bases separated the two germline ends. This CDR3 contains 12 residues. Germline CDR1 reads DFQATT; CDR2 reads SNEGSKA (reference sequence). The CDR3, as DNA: TGCAGTGCCACAAGCGGGGATCAGCCCCAGCATTTT. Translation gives CSATSGDQPQHF.

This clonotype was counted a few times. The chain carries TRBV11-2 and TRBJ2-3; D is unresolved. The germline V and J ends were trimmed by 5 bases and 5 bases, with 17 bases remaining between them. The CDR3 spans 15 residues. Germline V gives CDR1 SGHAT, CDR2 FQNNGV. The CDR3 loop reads CASSTPGYEEDTQYF. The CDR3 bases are TGTGCCAGCAGCACCCCTGGGTACGAGGAAGATACGCAGTATTTT.

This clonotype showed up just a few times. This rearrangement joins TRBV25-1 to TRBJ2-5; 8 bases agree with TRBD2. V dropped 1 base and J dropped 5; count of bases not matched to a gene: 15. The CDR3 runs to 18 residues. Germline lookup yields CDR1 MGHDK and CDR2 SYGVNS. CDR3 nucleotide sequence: TGTGCCAGCAGTGAATTAGTACAGCGGGGGCTTGGGAGGGAGACCCAGTACTTC. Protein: CASSELVQRGLGRETQYF. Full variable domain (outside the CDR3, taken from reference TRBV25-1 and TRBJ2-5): EADIYQTPRYLVIGTGKKITLECSQTMGHDKMYWYQQDPGMELHLIHYSYGVNSTEKGDLSSESTVSRIRTEHFPLTLESARPSHTSQYLCASSELVQRGLGRETQYFGPGTRLLVL.

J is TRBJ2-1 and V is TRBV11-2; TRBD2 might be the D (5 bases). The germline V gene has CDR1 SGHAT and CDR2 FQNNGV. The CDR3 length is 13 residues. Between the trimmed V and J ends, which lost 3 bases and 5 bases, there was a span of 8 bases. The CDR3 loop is CASSLDFDNEQFF. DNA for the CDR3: TGTGCCAGCAGCTTGGACTTCGACAATGAGCAGTTCTTC.

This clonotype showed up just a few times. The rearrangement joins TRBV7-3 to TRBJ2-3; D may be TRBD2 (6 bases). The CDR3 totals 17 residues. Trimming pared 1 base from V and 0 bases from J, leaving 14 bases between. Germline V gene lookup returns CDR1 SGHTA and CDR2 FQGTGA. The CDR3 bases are TGTGCCAGCAGCTTAAGGCCTAGCGCCTCCAGCACAGATACGCAGTATTTT. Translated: CASSLRPSASSTDTQYF.

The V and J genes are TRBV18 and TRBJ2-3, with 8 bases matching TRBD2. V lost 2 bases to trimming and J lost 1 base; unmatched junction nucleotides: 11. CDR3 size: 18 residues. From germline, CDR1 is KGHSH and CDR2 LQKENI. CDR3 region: CASSPLRLGLAGTDTQYF. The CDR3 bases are TGTGCCAGCTCACCATTACGACTCGGACTAGCAGGCACAGATACGCAGTATTTT. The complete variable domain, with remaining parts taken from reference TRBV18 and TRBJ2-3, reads NAGVMQNPRHLVRRRGQEARLRCSPMKGHSHVYWYRQLPEEGLKFMVYLQKENIIDESGMPKERFSAEFPKEGPSILRIQQVVRGDSAAYFCASSPLRLGLAGTDTQYFGPGTRLTVL.

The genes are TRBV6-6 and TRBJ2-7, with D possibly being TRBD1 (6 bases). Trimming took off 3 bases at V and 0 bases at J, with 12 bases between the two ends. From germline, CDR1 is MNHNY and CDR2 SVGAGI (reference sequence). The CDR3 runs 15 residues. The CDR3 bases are TGTGCCAGCAGTTATGGGGGCCGGAGCTCCTACGAGCAGTACGTC. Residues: CASSYGGRSSYEQYV.

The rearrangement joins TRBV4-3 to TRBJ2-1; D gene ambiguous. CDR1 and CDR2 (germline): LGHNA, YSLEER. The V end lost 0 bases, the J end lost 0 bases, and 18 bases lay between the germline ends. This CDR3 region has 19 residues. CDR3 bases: TGCGCCAGCAGCCAAGAACGGCGACCCGGCCTGAGCTCCTACAATGAGCAGTTCTTC. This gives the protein CASSQERRPGLSSYNEQFF.

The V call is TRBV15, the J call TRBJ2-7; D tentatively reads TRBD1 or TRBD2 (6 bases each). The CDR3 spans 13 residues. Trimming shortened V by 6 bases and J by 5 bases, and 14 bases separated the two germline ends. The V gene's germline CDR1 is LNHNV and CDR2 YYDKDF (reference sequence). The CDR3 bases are TGTGCCACCAGGGCTTTGGGGGGCGACGAGCAGTACTTC. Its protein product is CATRALGGDEQYF.

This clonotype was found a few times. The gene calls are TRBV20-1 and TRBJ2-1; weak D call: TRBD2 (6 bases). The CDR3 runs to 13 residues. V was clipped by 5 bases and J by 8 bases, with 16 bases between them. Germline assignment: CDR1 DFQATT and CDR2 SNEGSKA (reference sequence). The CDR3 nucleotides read TGCAGTGCTCCAATTAGCGGAAAGGATGAGCAGTTCTTC. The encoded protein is CSAPISGKDEQFF.

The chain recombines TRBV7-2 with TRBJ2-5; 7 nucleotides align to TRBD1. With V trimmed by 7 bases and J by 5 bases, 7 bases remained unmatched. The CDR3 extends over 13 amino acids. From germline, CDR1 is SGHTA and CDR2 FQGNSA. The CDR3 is CASNPTGLETQYF. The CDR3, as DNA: TGTGCCAGCAACCCGACAGGGCTCGAGACCCAGTACTTC.

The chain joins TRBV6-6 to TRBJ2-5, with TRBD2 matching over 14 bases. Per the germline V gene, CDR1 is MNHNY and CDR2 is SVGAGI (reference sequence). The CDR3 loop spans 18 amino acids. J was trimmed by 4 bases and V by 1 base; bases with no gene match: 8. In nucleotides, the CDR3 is TGTGCCAGCAGTTACTACGGACTAGCGGGGGGTCGGCCAGAGACCCAGTACTTC. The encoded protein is CASSYYGLAGGRPETQYF.

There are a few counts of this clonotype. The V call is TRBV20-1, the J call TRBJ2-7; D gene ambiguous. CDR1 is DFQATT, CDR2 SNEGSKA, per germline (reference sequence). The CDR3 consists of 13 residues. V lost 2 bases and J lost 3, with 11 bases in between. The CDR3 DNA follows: TGCAGTGCTAGAATCCGGCAGCTCTACGAGCAGTACTTC. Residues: CSARIRQLYEQYF.